What follows describes a single T cell receptor beta chain. The CDR3 runs to 13 residues. Germline CDR1 and CDR2: KGHSH and LQKENI. Trimming pared 2 bases from V and 5 bases from J, leaving 7 bases between. Authors' methods: Estimation of nucleated cell counts relied on the amplification of reference gene primers. TCRdb's copy holds only in-frame clones and misses some; the assay was immunoSEQ multiplex PCR. V and J calls and clone size are given by that table; D and trimming were obtained from the DNA. This sample yields fewer than 350,000 clones, of which 88% are seen a single time; around 2% belongs to the top ten. These data come from a study of blood T cell repertoires in COVID-19. Across the study: Two consecutive negative NP/OP PCR tests, clearance, or resolved symptoms defined Cohort 3 recovery. Acute and convalescent COVID-19 samples came from the United States, Italy and Spain.

Clinical histories supplied by participants themselves formed the basis of cohort assignment. The rearrangement uses TRBV18 and TRBJ2-4, with a possible D match to TRBD1 (6 bases). This TCR was sampled from a woman in her sixties or seventies in a cohort exposed to, infected with or recovered from COVID-19 (not recorded which). Source material: PBMCs or T cells enriched from blood (not recorded which). This CDR3 is CASSPGGENIQYF. CDR3 sequence (DNA): TGTGCCAGCTCACCAGGGGGCGAAAACATTCAGTACTTC.